Sequencing of this T cell receptor beta chain was carried out in a study of blood T cells in healthy people across ages. Collection of around 9.3 milliliters of peripheral blood was performed for each donor. Overall study findings and caveats: TCR beta diversity, measured per million T cells, fell in a roughly linear way with age.

Germline V gives CDR1 MGHDK, CDR2 SYGVNS. V was shortened by 3 bases and J by 0 bases, with 12 bases between the two germline ends. The CDR3 is 16 residues long. The authors ran a second PCR of roughly 6 to 11 cycles using a sample-barcoded 5' primer and a J-beta primer mix. Each cDNA molecule, via a template-switch adaptor with 12 random nucleotides, was tagged. All samples gave at least 2.5 million CDR3-containing paired-end reads. TCRdb analysed the 5' RACE reads with MiXCR anew, one entry per CDR3 protein. The sample comprises over 1,300,000 distinct CDR3 sequences, approximately 60% of which are singletons, and 6.5% to 8.5% rests with the top ten. As concerns this clonotype: Its antigen is unknown.

The TCR comes from a man between 18 and 29 years old in good health. Sequenced sample: blood. The rearrangement links TRBV25-1 to TRBJ1-5, with TRBD1 as a possible D gene (5 bases). CDR3 sequence: CASSDGAGYSNQPQHF. DNA for the CDR3: TGTGCCAGCAGTGATGGGGCAGGGTATAGCAATCAGCCCCAGCATTTT.